This T cell receptor (beta chain) originates from a study of OX40 agonist ivuxolimab in advanced cancers. The CDR3 length is 16 residues. Germline assignment: CDR1 LGHNA and CDR2 YNFKEQ. Trimming at V came to 0 bases and at J to 2 bases, leaving 4 bases not matched to a gene. The table came from immunoSEQ multiplex PCR; TCRdb's copy has only in-frame clones and leaves some out. The table lists 50,000 to 60,000 clones, roughly 89% of them singletons. The source material was CD4+ or CD8+ T cells sorted from blood, sampled in a trial of the OX40 agonist ivuxolimab. This sequence originates from an adult with an advanced solid tumor such as melanoma, head and neck, liver or kidney cancer. The V call is TRBV4-2, the J call TRBJ2-3, with 8 bases lining up with TRBD2. CDR3 nucleotides: TGTGCCAGCAGCCAAGACGCCGGGGGGGCCACAGATACGCAGTATTTT. Amino acid sequence: CASSQDAGGATDTQYF.